This T cell receptor (beta chain) was observed in a study of T-cell memory formation after mild COVID-19. Study findings and constraints: Pre-infection memory already had some responding clones, implying cross-reactive memory joined. Largely, contracting CD4+ clones fell within CM and EM, and contracting CD8+ clones within EMRA.

Looked up from germline, CDR1 is LNHDA and CDR2 is SQIVND (reference sequence). J was trimmed by 7 bases and V by 3 bases; bases with no gene match: 14. This CDR3 is 16 amino acids long. Only a few counts were recorded for this clonotype. The target antigen is unknown. From 5'RACE with constant-segment primers came TCR alpha and TCR beta cDNA libraries that carried sample barcodes and UMIs. In TCRdb, the 5' RACE reads were re-called with MiXCR into one record per CDR3 protein. The table includes around 340,000 distinct CDR3 sequences, about an eighth detected once. This chain connects TRBV19 to TRBJ1-2, with 7 bases matching TRBD1. Specimen: PBMCs or a T cell subset sorted from them (not recorded which). The receptor comes from a man aged 18 to 29 who had mild COVID-19 (a few samples of this study predate the infection). Cell type and time point are not known. CDR3 coding DNA: TGTGCCAGTAGTATTTCCGCCCCGGCAGGGGGAAGTGGCTACACCTTC. Amino acid sequence: CASSISAPAGGSGYTF.